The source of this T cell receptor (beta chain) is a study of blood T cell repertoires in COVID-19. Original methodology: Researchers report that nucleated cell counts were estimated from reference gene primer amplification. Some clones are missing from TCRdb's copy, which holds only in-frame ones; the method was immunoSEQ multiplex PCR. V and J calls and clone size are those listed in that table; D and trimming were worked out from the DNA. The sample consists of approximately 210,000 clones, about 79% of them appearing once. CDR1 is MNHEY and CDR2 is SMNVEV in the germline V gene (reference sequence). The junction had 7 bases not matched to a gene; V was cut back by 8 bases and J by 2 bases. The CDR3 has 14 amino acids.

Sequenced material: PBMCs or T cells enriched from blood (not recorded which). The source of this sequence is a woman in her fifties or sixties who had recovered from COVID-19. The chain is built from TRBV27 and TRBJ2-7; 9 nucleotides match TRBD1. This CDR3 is CASGEGQGAYEQYF. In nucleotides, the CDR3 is TGTGCCAGCGGGGAGGGACAGGGAGCCTACGAGCAGTACTTC.